This T cell receptor (beta chain) was sequenced in a study of blood T cells in healthy people across ages. In germline, CDR1 is SQVTM, CDR2 ANQGSEA. The CDR3 length is 14 residues. Trimming pared 8 bases from V and 1 base from J, leaving 16 bases between. Using a J-beta primer mix together with a sample-barcoded 5' primer, a second PCR was run for roughly 6 to 11 cycles. TCRdb analysed the 5' RACE reads with MiXCR anew, one entry per CDR3 protein. The data contain 2 million or so distinct CDR3 sequences, about 50% of them singletons. V usage is TRBV29-1 and J usage is TRBJ2-3, with D possibly being TRBD1 (5 bases). Sequencing was performed on blood. This TCR came from a woman in her 40s in good health. In DNA form, the CDR3 reads TGCAGCCTACCCGACCAACAGGGCACAGATACGCAGTATTTT. Translation: CSLPDQQGTDTQYF.